The rows below give T cell receptor beta chains drawn from one sample of a study of shared T cell receptors in the human thymus. Sequencing used immunoSEQ multiplex PCR; TCRdb keeps in-frame clones, though not all of them. The table includes 640,000 or so clones, approximately 87% detected once. These sequences were also reported in another study, on human thymus T cells.

The specimen sequenced was thymocytes. These receptor sequences come from a boy under three years old with a congenital heart defect. Both conserved end residues are part of each CDR3. The D gene is left open where the match is weak. Part of the rows lack a size; the others show once, few, many or a class for expanded clones.

d_gene	len	abundance	j_gene	v_gene	CDR3nt	CDR3aa
TRBD1	17	-	TRBJ2-7	TRBV5-5	TGTGCCAGCAGCTGCACCGGGACAGGGGGCGGAATCTACGAGCAGTACTTC	CASSCTGTGGGIYEQYF
TRBD2	16	-	TRBJ2-7	TRBV19	TGTGCCAGTAGCCGAACTAGCGGCCGTGCTTCCTACGAGCAGTACTTC	CASSRTSGRASYEQYF
TRBD2	18	-	TRBJ2-3	TRBV6-1	TGTGCCAGCAGTGAAGGTTTTCGGACTAGCGGGGAGGAAGATACGCAGTATTTT	CASSEGFRTSGEEDTQYF
TRBD1	12	-	TRBJ2-7	TRBV15	TGTGCCACCAGCAGGACAGGGGTTGAGCAGTACTTC	CATSRTGVEQYF
-	21	-	TRBJ2-7	TRBV13	TGTGCCAGCAGCCGATTGAGAACCCCCTGGGCCCATAACATTTCTACCTACGAGCAGTACTTC	CASSRLRTPWAHNISTYEQYF
TRBD2	17	-	TRBJ2-7	TRBV13	TGTGCCAGCAGCTCGTTCTCAGCGGGGATAAACTCCTACGAGCAGTACTTC	CASSSFSAGINSYEQYF
-	15	-	TRBJ1-2	TRBV28	TGTGCCAGCAGTTTAGAACAGAGGGGGAGCTATGGCTACACCTTC	CASSLEQRGSYGYTF
-	18	-	TRBJ1-3	TRBV28	TGTGCCAGCAGTTTACGGCCCTATCGAGGGAAGTCTGGAAACACCATATATTTT	CASSLRPYRGKSGNTIYF
TRBD2	14	-	TRBJ2-1	TRBV19	TGTGCCAGTCAGCGGGGTAGCTCCTACAATGAGCAGTTCTTC	CASQRGSSYNEQFF
-	12	-	TRBJ2-7	TRBV5-1	TGCGCCAGCAGGGGGGGTACCCACGAGCAGTACTTC	CASRGGTHEQYF
TRBD1	15	-	TRBJ1-1	TRBV27	TGTGCCAGCAGTCCACCGGACAGGGAATACACTGAAGCTTTCTTT	CASSPPDREYTEAFF
TRBD2	14	-	TRBJ2-3	TRBV6-5	TGTGCCAGCAGCTTAGCGGGGTCCACAGATACGCAGTATTTT	CASSLAGSTDTQYF
TRBD1	21	-	TRBJ1-1	TRBV28	TGTGCCAGCAGCTACCCCAGGGGACAGGCCGATCTACACCTTCTCCACACTGAAGCTTTCTTT	CASSYPRGQADLHLLHTEAFF
-	16	-	TRBJ1-2	TRBV11-2	TGTGCCAGCAGCTTAGGAGTCAGGCAGGTTGACTATGGCTACACCTTC	CASSLGVRQVDYGYTF
TRBD1	19	-	TRBJ2-6	TRBV5-1	TGCGCCAGCAGCCGGGGCCGGGACAGCTCCTTCTCTGGGGCCAACGTCCTGACTTTC	CASSRGRDSSFSGANVLTF
TRBD2	18	-	TRBJ2-3	TRBV5-1	TGCGCCAGCAGCTCGACCTCTTACGGGAGGTTGGTAACAGATACGCAGTATTTT	CASSSTSYGRLVTDTQYF
-	16	few	TRBJ2-2	TRBV5-1	TGCGCCAGCAGCCCGGAAGGGGGACGTCGAGCCGGGGAGCTGTTTTTT	CASSPEGGRRAGELFF
TRBD2	17	once	TRBJ2-2	TRBV19	TGTGCCAGTATTAAACAGGGACTAGCGGGAGCTGTCGGGGAGCTGTTTTTT	CASIKQGLAGAVGELFF
TRBD1	16	-	TRBJ2-1	TRBV30	TGTGCCTGGAGGGTCAGACCACACAGGGGAAGAAATGAGCAGTTCTTC	CAWRVRPHRGRNEQFF
-	14	-	TRBJ1-6	TRBV6-1	TGTGCCAGCAGTGTAAACAAAATGGTATCCCCCCTCCACTTT	CASSVNKMVSPLHF
-	15	-	TRBJ2-3	TRBV7-9	TGTGCCGGCCGAGCCTTTTTAGCGGACCCAGATACGCAGTATTTT	CAGRAFLADPDTQYF
TRBD2	16	-	TRBJ2-5	TRBV12-5	TGTGCTAGTGGTTTGCCACTAGCGGGAGGCGGGGAGACCCAGTACTTC	CASGLPLAGGGETQYF
TRBD1	14	-	TRBJ2-7	TRBV6-7	TGTGCCAGCAGGGTTGACAGGGTAATCCACGAGCAGTACTTC	CASRVDRVIHEQYF
TRBD1	14	-	TRBJ1-1	TRBV19	TGTGCCAGTAGTCTACCGGGACAGGCTACTGAAGCTTTCTTT	CASSLPGQATEAFF
TRBD2	15	-	TRBJ2-1	TRBV30	TGTGCCTGGAGCGGACTAGCGTCTTCCTACAATGAGCAGTTCTTC	CAWSGLASSYNEQFF
TRBD1	15	-	TRBJ2-7	TRBV15	TGTGCCACCAGCAGAGAAGGGCAGGGGGCATACGAGCAGTACTTC	CATSREGQGAYEQYF
-	16	-	TRBJ2-5	TRBV6-6	TGTGCCAGCATAATTTTGAGCTCCGTCATCCAAGAGACCCAGTACTTC	CASIILSSVIQETQYF
-	13	once	TRBJ1-6	TRBV28	TGTGCCAGCGGGAGAATAACAGATTCACCCCTCCACTTT	CASGRITDSPLHF
-	18	-	TRBJ2-6	TRBV4-3	TGCGCCAGCAGCCAGCTCGGAGTGTTGCACTCTGGGGCCAACGTCCTGACTTTC	CASSQLGVLHSGANVLTF
-	15	once	TRBJ1-5	TRBV27	TGTGCCAGCAGCCTTGGGGCATGGGCCAATCAGCCCCAGCATTTT	CASSLGAWANQPQHF
TRBD2	13	-	TRBJ2-1	TRBV28	TGTGCCAGCAGTTGGACTAGTCTCAATGAGCAGTTCTTC	CASSWTSLNEQFF
TRBD1	15	-	TRBJ1-1	TRBV5-4	TGTGCCAGCAGCTCCGCGGACAGGCCGAACACTGAAGCTTTCTTT	CASSSADRPNTEAFF
-	17	-	TRBJ1-6	TRBV7-9	TGTGCCAGCAGCTTAGGGGGGGGTAGGAGCTATAATTCACCCCTCCACTTT	CASSLGGGRSYNSPLHF